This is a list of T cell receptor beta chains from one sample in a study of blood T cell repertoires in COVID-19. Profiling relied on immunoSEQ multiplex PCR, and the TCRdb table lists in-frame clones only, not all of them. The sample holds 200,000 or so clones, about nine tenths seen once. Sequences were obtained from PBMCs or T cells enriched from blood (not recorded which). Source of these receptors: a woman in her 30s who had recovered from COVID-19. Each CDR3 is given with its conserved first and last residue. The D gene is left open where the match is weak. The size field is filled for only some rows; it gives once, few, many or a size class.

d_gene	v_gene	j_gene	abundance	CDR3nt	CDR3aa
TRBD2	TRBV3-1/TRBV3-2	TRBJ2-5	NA	TGTGCCAGCAGCCAAGGGGCCCTTAGCGGGCAAGAGACCCAGTACTTC	CASSQGALSGQETQYF
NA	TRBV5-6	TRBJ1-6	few	TGTGCCAGCAGCCCTATGTGGGACAACTATAATTCACCCCTCCACTTT	CASSPMWDNYNSPLHF
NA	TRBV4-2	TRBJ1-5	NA	TGTGCCAGCAGCCGGGCCGACAATAGCAATCAGCCCCAGCATTTT	CASSRADNSNQPQHF
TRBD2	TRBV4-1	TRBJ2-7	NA	TGCGCCCTATCGTGGGGGGGAGACTACGAGCAGTACTTC	CALSWGGDYEQYF
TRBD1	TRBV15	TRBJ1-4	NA	TGTGCCACCTATCAGGGGGCTTCGGAAAAACTGTTTTTT	CATYQGASEKLFF
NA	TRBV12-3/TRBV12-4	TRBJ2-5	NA	TGTGCCAGCAGCAAACTAGTTAGAGAGACCCAGTACTTC	CASSKLVRETQYF
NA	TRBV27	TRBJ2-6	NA	TGTGCCAGCAGTTCCCCAGGGGCGACTGGGGCCAACGTCCTGACTTTC	CASSSPGATGANVLTF
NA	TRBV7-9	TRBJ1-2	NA	TGTGCCAGCAGCTTTGCCAGGGATTTCTATGGCTACACCTTC	CASSFARDFYGYTF
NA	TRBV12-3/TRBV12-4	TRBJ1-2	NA	TGTGCCAGCAGTTTAGAAACCGCGTATGGCTACACCTTC	CASSLETAYGYTF
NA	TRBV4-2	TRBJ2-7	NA	TGTGCCAGCAGCCAAGGGCAGGCCTACGAGCAGTACTTC	CASSQGQAYEQYF
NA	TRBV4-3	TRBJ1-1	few	TGCGCCAGCAGCCAAGATCGATCGGGGGACACTGAAGCTTTCTTT	CASSQDRSGDTEAFF
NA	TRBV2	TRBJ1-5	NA	TGTGCCAGCACCCTTCCCACGGACAGAGATCAGCCCCAGCATTTT	CASTLPTDRDQPQHF
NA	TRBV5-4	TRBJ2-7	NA	TGTGCCAGCAGCTCCGGCTACGAGCAGTACTTC	CASSSGYEQYF
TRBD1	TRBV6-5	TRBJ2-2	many	TGTGCCAGCAGATCGGGACAGTCAAGCACCGGGGAGCTGTTTTTT	CASRSGQSSTGELFF
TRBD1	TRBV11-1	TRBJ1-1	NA	TGTGCCAGCAGCTACTACAGGGGGGGGAACACTGAAGCTTTCTTT	CASSYYRGGNTEAFF
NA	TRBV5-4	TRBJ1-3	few	TGTGCCAGCAGCTTCACAGGGACTGGAAACACCATATATTTT	CASSFTGTGNTIYF